Reported below is one T cell receptor (beta chain). The data were obtained in a study of blood T cell repertoires in COVID-19. The length of the CDR3 is 15 residues. Trimming pared 5 bases from V and 1 base from J, leaving 9 bases between. Germline V gene data show CDR1 as LNHDA and CDR2 as SQIVND (reference sequence). Repertoires were generated with immunoSEQ multiplex PCR, while TCRdb's copy carries only in-frame clones and drops some. The table records fewer than 250,000 clones, around 88% of them present only once. The J gene is TRBJ2-6, the V gene TRBV19; D may be TRBD2 (5 bases). The clonotype was recovered from a woman between 50 and 59 years old with acute or convalescent COVID-19. The sequenced material came from peripheral blood. Here the CDR3 reads CASSEGTSGANVLTF. CDR3 nucleotide sequence: TGTGCCAGTAGTGAGGGAACATCTGGGGCCAACGTCCTGACTTTC.